This passage covers 30 T cell receptor beta chains from one sample sequenced in a study of T cell changes during pregnancy in multiple sclerosis. Sequencing was performed with immunoSEQ multiplex PCR; in TCRdb, only in-frame clones are kept and a portion is missing. The sample shows roughly 40,000 clones, around 93% of them seen only once. The material was CD4+ T cells from peripheral blood mononuclear cells, obtained before pregnancy. These receptors originate from a female donor with multiple sclerosis, enrolled in a pregnancy study.

The chain recombines TRBV10-3 with TRBJ2-1; D is ambiguous. Trimming left V 2 bases short and J 9 bases short, with 17 bases between. There are 15 residues in the CDR3. Germline values: CDR1 ENHRY, CDR2 SYGVKD. The CDR3 nucleotides read TGTGCCATCAGTGAGCTCGCTATATACCAACCTGAGCAGTTCTTC. This codes for CAISELAIYQPEQFF.

In regard to this clone: At one end, the junction sequence differs from germline, possibly due to a read error. The chain recombines TRBV6-5 with TRBJ2-5; maybe TRBD1 (6 bases). Germline CDR1 reads MNHEY; CDR2 reads SVGAGI. The CDR3 is 15 residues long. CDR3 nucleotides: TGTGCCAGCAGTTACTCGGGGGCACGAGAAGAGACCCGGTACTTC. Translation: CASSYSGAREETRYF.

The rearrangement links TRBV9 to TRBJ2-5; D might be TRBD2 (6 bases). Germline CDR1 is SGDLS and CDR2 is YYNGEE. Trimming stripped 0 bases from V and 5 bases from J, with 11 bases between. The length of the CDR3 is 14 residues. For the CDR3, the DNA is TGTGCCAGCAGCGTAGCCGAACTAGCTGAGACCCAGTACTTC. It yields the protein CASSVAELAETQYF.

The chain carries TRBV19 and TRBJ1-1; D is possibly TRBD1 (6 bases). CDR1 and CDR2 (germline): LNHDA, SQIVND (reference sequence). This CDR3 has 17 amino acids. Trimming took off 6 bases at V and 0 bases at J, with 20 bases between the two ends. The CDR3 spells CASSSTGMGFMNTEAFF. CDR3 coding DNA: TGTGCCAGTAGCTCAACAGGGATGGGATTCATGAACACTGAAGCTTTCTTT.

This clone showed up just a few times. This sequence joins TRBV19 and TRBJ1-1; D is ambiguous. The CDR3 covers 12 residues. Trimming took 4 bases from V and 4 from J, leaving 7 bases between them. Germline CDR1 and CDR2: LNHDA and SQIVND (reference sequence). The CDR3 coding sequence is TGTGCCAGTAGTAGATACAGCACTGAAGCTTTCTTT. Its translation: CASSRYSTEAFF.

This clone appeared a single time. The genes are TRBV4-3 and TRBJ1-2; 7 bases agree with TRBD1. The CDR3 runs to 15 residues. V lost 0 bases and J lost 4; bases outside the gene matches: 5. The germline V gene has CDR1 LGHNA and CDR2 YSLEER. CDR3 coding DNA: TGCGCCAGCAGCCAAGATAGGGGGCCTCCCTATGGCTACACCTTC. Amino acids: CASSQDRGPPYGYTF.

The chain employs TRBV7-9 and TRBJ2-7; perhaps TRBD2 as D (7 bases). Germline assignment: CDR1 SEHNR and CDR2 FQNEAQ (reference sequence). The CDR3 totals 15 residues. V was trimmed by 0 bases and J by 3 bases, leaving 12 bases between them. CDR3 nucleotides: TGTGCCAGCAGCTTAGCGGGGGGGCCCCTCTACGAGCAGTACTTC. This codes for CASSLAGGPLYEQYF.

The chain joins TRBV12-5 to TRBJ1-1, with TRBD1 matching 7 bases. Germline V gives CDR1 LGHNT, CDR2 FRNRAP. Trimming took 7 bases from V and 5 from J; bases not matched to a gene: 7. The CDR3 loop spans 13 amino acids. CDR3 sequence reads: CASAAGGMTEAFF. Written as DNA, the CDR3 is TGTGCTAGTGCCGCAGGGGGTATGACTGAAGCTTTCTTT.

This chain connects TRBV4-1 to TRBJ2-3, with TRBD1 matching over 10 bases. The length of the CDR3 is 15 residues. CDR1 is MGHRA, CDR2 YSYEKL, per germline. Germline trimming cut 5 bases from V and 2 bases from J; bases unmatched to any gene: 4. The CDR3: CASSKRQGATDTQYF. The CDR3 DNA sequence: TGCGCCAGCAGCAAAAGACAGGGGGCCACAGATACGCAGTATTTT.

This clone has a handful of counts. The chain recombines TRBV10-1 with TRBJ1-1; no firm D call. Germline loops: CDR1 WNHNN, CDR2 SYGVQD (reference sequence). Trimming shortened V by 4 bases and J by 4 bases, and 7 bases separated the two germline ends. CDR3 length: 12 amino acids. The CDR3 here is CASSGPGTEAFF. CDR3 sequence (DNA): TGCGCCAGCAGTGGACCGGGCACTGAAGCTTTCTTT.

The rearrangement joins TRBV29-1 to TRBJ1-2; D is ambiguous. Germline CDR1 SQVTM, CDR2 ANQGSEA. The CDR3 runs to 10 residues. V was shortened by 7 bases and J by 3 bases, with 6 bases between the two germline ends. CDR3 nucleotides: TGCAGCGCCTTATACTATGGCTACACCTTC. This sequence encodes CSALYYGYTF.

This chain links TRBV7-3 with TRBJ2-5; tentatively, D is TRBD2 (6 bases). This CDR3 spans 14 amino acids. Germline CDR1 and CDR2: SGHTA and FQGTGA. The V end was cut by 5 bases, the J end by 5 bases, with 15 bases between. CDR3 sequence (DNA): TGTGCCAGCAGCCGTCTGGGCGGGGAGGAGACCCAGTACTTC. It encodes CASSRLGGEETQYF.

The chain carries TRBV29-1 and TRBJ1-2; 7 nucleotides agree with TRBD1. The CDR3 runs 13 residues. Germline V lookup: CDR1 SQVTM, CDR2 ANQGSEA. With 7 bases clipped from V and 2 bases from J, the junction kept 7 bases outside the gene matches. The chain's CDR3 is CSAGDRVNYGYTF. For the CDR3, the DNA is TGCAGCGCTGGAGACAGGGTAAACTATGGCTACACCTTC.

The genes are TRBV27 and TRBJ1-1; TRBD1 aligns across 8 bases. CDR1 is MNHEY and CDR2 is SMNVEV in the germline V gene (reference sequence). The CDR3 length is 15 residues. The V gene end was trimmed by 7 bases and the J gene end by 0 bases; junction bases not matched to a gene: 7. This CDR3 reads CASIRTGLMNTEAFF. CDR3 DNA: TGTGCCAGCATACGGACAGGGCTGATGAACACTGAAGCTTTCTTT.

The genes are TRBV9 and TRBJ2-3; 10 positions match TRBD1. This CDR3 has 14 residues. Germline V gene sequence: CDR1 SGDLS, CDR2 YYNGEE. V was pared by 3 bases and J by 4 bases, with 2 bases of the junction left unmatched. CDR3: CASSEGTGADTQYF. Here the CDR3 DNA reads TGTGCCAGCAGCGAGGGGACAGGGGCAGATACGCAGTATTTT.

The chain carries TRBV15 and TRBJ1-3; D uncertain. Looked up from germline, CDR1 is LNHNV and CDR2 is YYDKDF (reference sequence). CDR3 length: 16 residues. V lost 0 bases, J lost 0 bases, and 9 bases lay in between. The CDR3 reads CATSRDERSSGNTIYF. CDR3 in DNA: TGTGCCACCAGCAGAGATGAGAGGAGCTCTGGAAACACCATATATTTT. Full variable domain (outside the CDR3, taken from reference TRBV15 and TRBJ1-3): DAMVIQNPRYQVTQFGKPVTLSCSQTLNHNVMYWYQQKSSQAPKLLFHYYDKDFNNEADTPDNFQSRRPNTSFCFLDIRSPGLGDTAMYLCATSRDERSSGNTIYFGEGSWLTVV.

The J gene is TRBJ2-7, the V gene TRBV30; D gene uncertain. This CDR3 region has 11 residues. V was trimmed by 1 base and J by 5 bases, leaving 6 bases between them. Germline V gene lookup returns CDR1 GTSNPN and CDR2 SVGIG (reference sequence). The CDR3, as DNA: TGTGCCTGGAGTGGCGCCCACGAGCAGTACTTC. Residues: CAWSGAHEQYF.

This sequence joins TRBV7-9 and TRBJ2-5; D remains unclear. The germline V gene encodes CDR1 SEHNR and CDR2 FQNEAQ (reference sequence). The CDR3 contains 15 residues. V gave up 2 bases and J gave up 3 bases, with 13 bases separating them. CDR3: CASSLLRNFEETQYF. DNA of the CDR3: TGTGCCAGCAGCTTACTACGAAACTTTGAAGAGACCCAGTACTTC.

The chain recombines TRBV5-4 with TRBJ2-7, with 7 bases fitting TRBD2. Germline lookup yields CDR1 SGHNT and CDR2 YYREEE (reference sequence). Trimming took 5 bases from V and 2 from J; bases not matched to a gene: 4. The CDR3 contains 13 residues. CDR3 sequence reads: CASRPGGTYEQYF. CDR3 bases: TGTGCCAGCAGGCCGGGAGGCACCTACGAGCAGTACTTC.

V is TRBV28 and J is TRBJ1-1, with 9 nucleotides matching TRBD1. After removal of 4 bases from V and 3 bases from J, the junction contained 15 bases not matched to a gene. The CDR3 consists of 18 residues. Germline CDR1 reads MDHEN; CDR2 reads SYDVKM. The DNA of the CDR3 is TGTGCCAGCAGTTACCTAGGGGGGCACAGGGGGCGAGACACTGAAGCTTTCTTT. This translates into CASSYLGGHRGRDTEAFF.

CDR3 coding DNA: TGTGCCAGCAGCCCGACAGGGAACTATGGCTACACCTTC. It yields the protein CASSPTGNYGYTF. The chain employs TRBV5-4 and TRBJ1-2, with 7 bases lining up with TRBD1. Per the germline V gene, CDR1 is SGHNT and CDR2 is YYREEE (reference sequence). This CDR3 comprises 13 residues. The J segment lost 2 bases and the V segment lost 4 bases, leaving 2 bases of the junction unmatched.

The chain couples TRBV7-3 to TRBJ2-2; TRBD2 matches 15 bases. From germline, CDR1 is SGHTA and CDR2 FQGTGA. The trim removed 5 bases at V and 4 bases at J, leaving 5 bases unmatched. The CDR3 extends over 17 amino acids. The CDR3 sequence is CASSPPGLAGGTGELFF. For the CDR3, the DNA is TGTGCCAGCAGCCCTCCGGGACTAGCGGGGGGCACCGGGGAGCTGTTTTTT.

The chain has TRBV6-6 and TRBJ1-1; 9 bases are shared with TRBD1. CDR1 and CDR2 (germline): MNHNY, SVGAGI (reference sequence). With V trimmed by 5 bases and J by 4 bases, 5 bases remained unmatched. This CDR3 has 14 amino acids. This CDR3 is CASSAQGASTEAFF. CDR3 in DNA: TGTGCCAGCAGTGCACAGGGGGCCTCCACTGAAGCTTTCTTT.

This chain connects TRBV9 to TRBJ2-7; the match to TRBD2 covers 13 bases. Per the germline V gene, CDR1 is SGDLS and CDR2 is YYNGEE. The CDR3 runs to 14 residues. V gave up 4 bases and J gave up 10 bases; unmatched junction bases: 8. In DNA, the CDR3 is TGTGCCAGCAGCCTAACGGGACTAGCGGGGTCCCAGTACTTC. Translating gives CASSLTGLAGSQYF.

The chain combines TRBV5-1 with TRBJ1-5, with D tentatively TRBD1 (5 bases). The V gene lost 4 bases and the J gene lost 4 bases, with 9 bases spanning the gap. CDR1 and CDR2 from the germline V gene are SGHRS and YFSETQ. The CDR3 extends over 13 amino acids. CDR3 coding DNA: TGCGCCAGCAGCGATGGGGGGAATCAGCCCCAGCATTTT. Translating it yields CASSDGGNQPQHF. Full variable domain (missing parts from reference TRBV5-1 and TRBJ1-5): KAGVTQTPRYLIKTRGQQVTLSCSPISGHRSVSWYQQTPGQGLQFLFEYFSETQRNKGNFPGRFSGRQFSNSRSEMNVSTLELGDSALYLCASSDGGNQPQHFGDGTRLSIL.

The chain joins TRBV9 to TRBJ1-2; 8 nucleotides align to TRBD1. This CDR3 has 15 amino acids. Germline values: CDR1 SGDLS, CDR2 YYNGEE. The J segment lost 7 bases and the V segment lost 3 bases, leaving 11 bases of the junction unmatched. For the CDR3, the DNA is TGTGCCAGCAGCGCCCCAGGGGGCCTAGAGGGTGGCTACACCTTC. Amino acids: CASSAPGGLEGGYTF.

The J gene is TRBJ2-3, the V gene TRBV19, with 12 bases aligning to TRBD2. The CDR3 runs to 16 residues. Germline V gene lookup returns CDR1 LNHDA and CDR2 SQIVND (reference sequence). V lost 2 bases, J lost 4 bases, and 4 bases stayed unmatched. The CDR3 bases are TGTGCCAGTAGTATAAGGGCTAGCGGGGGGGCAGATACGCAGTATTTT. This gives the protein CASSIRASGGADTQYF. The whole variable domain, remainder taken from reference TRBV19 and TRBJ2-3, is DGGITQSPKYLFRKEGQNVTLSCEQNLNHDAMYWYRQDPGQGLRLIYYSQIVNDFQKGDIAEGYSVSREKKESFPLTVTSAQKNPTAFYLCASSIRASGGADTQYFGPGTRLTVL.

J is TRBJ1-1 and V is TRBV10-3, with D unresolved. This CDR3 is 16 amino acids long. The germline V gene encodes CDR1 ENHRY and CDR2 SYGVKD. The germline V and J ends were trimmed by 2 bases and 3 bases, with 16 bases remaining between them. The CDR3 coding sequence is TGTGCCATCAGTGAGCCCCCCGCGGGAAGCTACACTGAAGCTTTCTTT. Translation gives CAISEPPAGSYTEAFF.

This rearrangement joins TRBV6-6 to TRBJ2-2, with D perhaps matching TRBD1 (5 bases). The ends were cut back, 6 bases at V and 4 bases at J, with 15 bases in the middle. The germline V gene encodes CDR1 MNHNY and CDR2 SVGAGI (reference sequence). The CDR3 has 15 residues. The CDR3 sequence: CASRRKQETTGELFF. The CDR3 DNA follows: TGTGCCAGCAGGAGGAAACAGGAGACCACCGGGGAGCTGTTTTTT.

This sequence joins TRBV7-6 and TRBJ2-5; 9 nucleotides align to TRBD2. The trim removed 8 bases at V and 5 bases at J, leaving 6 bases unmatched. The CDR3 loop spans 13 amino acids. Germline V gives CDR1 SGHVS, CDR2 FNYEAQ. The CDR3 is CASSSGVRETQYF. DNA for the CDR3: TGTGCCAGCTCTAGCGGGGTGAGGGAGACCCAGTACTTC.